This is a list of T cell receptor beta chains from one sample in a study of molecular identifiers for immune sequencing clone quantification. From the PCR reads, TCRdb called clonotypes with MiXCR, one entry per CDR3 protein. Of under 600,000 distinct CDR3 sequences in the sample, about a quarter were seen once. Sequences were obtained from naive CD8+ T cells from blood, with Jurkat cell RNA spiked in. The receptors originated from a human donor in good health. Some libraries in this study had Jurkat cell RNA spiked in. CDR3s include the opening cysteine and the closing phenylalanine or tryptophan. A D gene is named only where the DNA matches it firmly. Size is stated for part of the rows, as once, few or many counts, or as a class when the clone is expanded.

abundance	d_gene	v_gene	len	j_gene	CDR3aa	CDR3nt
-	-	TRBV24-1	14	TRBJ2-1	CAASPGRINNEQFF	TGTGCCGCCAGTCCGGGACGGATTAACAATGAGCAGTTCTTC
-	-	TRBV9	16	TRBJ2-5	CASSVGSGGTQEAQYF	TGTGCCAGCAGCGTAGGTAGTGGGGGTACCCAAGAGGCCCAGTACTTC
few	-	TRBV29-1	16	TRBJ2-1	CSVGGLAASSYNEQFF	TGCAGCGTTGGGGGATTAGCGGCCAGCTCCTACAATGAGCAGTTCTTC
many	TRBD2	TRBV6-5	17	TRBJ2-3	CASARASLAGNTDTQYF	TGTGCCAGCGCAAGAGCCTCACTAGCGGGGAACACAGATACGCAGTATTTT
few	TRBD2	TRBV19	15	TRBJ2-1	CASSIGVAGGNEQFF	TGTGCCAGTAGTATTGGGGTAGCGGGGGGCAATGAGCAGTTCTTC
once	TRBD1	TRBV27	14	TRBJ2-7	CASRQGQGYNEQYF	TGTGCCAGCAGGCAGGGACAGGGGTACAACGAGCAGTACTTC
-	-	TRBV2	15	TRBJ2-1	CASSEGLTNYNEQFF	TGTGCCAGCAGTGAAGGGTTGACAAACTACAATGAGCAGTTCTTC
-	TRBD2	TRBV7-8	16	TRBJ2-5	CASSSRLAGGQETQYF	TGTGCCAGCAGCTCCAGACTAGCGGGGGGACAAGAGACCCAGTACTTC
few	TRBD2	TRBV28	15	TRBJ2-7	CASRATSGGTYEQYF	TGTGCCAGCAGGGCCACTAGCGGGGGGACCTACGAGCAGTACTTC
many	-	TRBV6-1	13	TRBJ1-5	CASSERSLQPQHF	TGTGCCAGCAGTGAAAGATCGTTACAGCCCCAGCATTTT
-	-	TRBV4-1	13	TRBJ2-5	CASSQVSAETQYF	TGCGCCAGCAGCCAAGTGTCCGCTGAGACCCAGTACTTC
many	TRBD2	TRBV7-2	16	TRBJ2-3	CASRRSGGAGTDTQYF	TGTGCCAGCCGGAGGAGCGGGGGGGCGGGCACAGATACGCAGTATTTT
few	-	TRBV5-6	16	TRBJ2-5	CASSLAGGRGPETQYF	TGTGCCAGCAGCTTGGCCGGTGGCCGGGGGCCAGAGACCCAGTACTTC
-	-	TRBV7-6	16	TRBJ2-1	CASSLTLGGPSHEQFF	TGTGCCAGCAGCCTCACACTCGGGGGCCCTTCCCATGAGCAGTTCTTC
few	-	TRBV29-1	14	TRBJ2-2	CSVAGESNTGELFF	TGCAGCGTTGCCGGGGAGTCGAACACCGGGGAGCTGTTTTTT
-	-	TRBV6-2/TRBV6-3	15	TRBJ2-2	CASSYSTVGTGGLFF	TGTGCCAGCAGTTACTCTACAGTCGGCACCGGGGGGCTGTTTTTT
few	TRBD2	TRBV11-2	19	TRBJ2-1	CASSSYPRTSGGVNNEQFF	TGTGCCAGCAGCTCGTACCCTAGGACTAGCGGGGGAGTAAACAATGAGCAGTTCTTC
few	-	TRBV30	13	TRBJ2-7	CAWSLGTTLEQYF	TGTGCCTGGAGTCTCGGGACCACCCTCGAGCAGTACTTC
-	TRBD2	TRBV9	16	TRBJ2-2	CASSARTSQAPGELFF	TGTGCCAGCAGCGCTCGGACTAGTCAAGCCCCCGGGGAGCTGTTTTTT
-	TRBD1	TRBV28	15	TRBJ2-5	CASSLDRGHQEPQYF	TGTGCCAGCAGTTTGGACAGGGGACACCAAGAGCCCCAGTACTTC
-	-	TRBV27	14	TRBJ2-7	CASSLKDIHYEQYF	TGTGCCAGCAGTTTAAAGGACATCCACTACGAGCAGTACTTC
few	TRBD1	TRBV7-6	15	TRBJ1-5	CASSLQPGGREPQHF	TGTGCCAGCAGCTTACAACCAGGGGGAAGGGAGCCCCAGCATTTT
-	-	TRBV7-9	14	TRBJ2-1	CASSLPGAYNEQFF	TGTGCCAGCAGCTTGCCCGGGGCCTACAATGAGCAGTTCTTC
few	TRBD1	TRBV5-4	11	TRBJ2-7	CASSSDRDTDF	TGTGCCAGCAGCTCCGACAGGGATACGGACTTC
-	TRBD2	TRBV12-3/TRBV12-4	15	TRBJ2-3	CASSFGTSVTDTQYF	TGTGCCAGCAGTTTCGGGACTAGCGTCACAGATACGCAGTATTTT
-	-	TRBV10-1	13	TRBJ2-7	CASSEDLGYEQYF	TGCGCCAGCAGTGAGGATCTGGGGTACGAGCAGTACTTC
-	TRBD1	TRBV12-3/TRBV12-4	16	TRBJ1-4	CASSTRGRGSNEKLFF	TGTGCCAGCAGTACCAGGGGGCGCGGATCTAATGAAAAACTGTTTTTT
-	-	TRBV6-2/TRBV6-3	15	TRBJ2-7	CASREGASLSYEQYF	TGTGCCAGCAGAGAAGGGGCATCGCTCTCCTACGAGCAGTACTTC
many	TRBD1	TRBV5-4	14	TRBJ2-2	CASSPGTGSGELFF	TGTGCCAGCAGCCCGGGGACAGGGTCCGGGGAGCTGTTTTTT
few	TRBD1	TRBV19	14	TRBJ2-7	CASSPSTGTHEQYF	TGTGCCAGTAGTCCTTCGACAGGGACCCACGAGCAGTACTTC
many	-	TRBV29-1	12	TRBJ1-5	CSVVDGNQPQHF	TGCAGCGTCGTGGACGGTAATCAGCCCCAGCATTTT
-	TRBD1	TRBV5-8	14	TRBJ2-5	CASRTGGVEETQYF	TGTGCCAGCCGGACAGGGGGGGTAGAAGAGACCCAGTACTTC
many	-	TRBV7-9	16	TRBJ2-7	CASSATFGAAPDEQYF	TGTGCCAGCAGCGCGACGTTTGGGGCCGCACCCGACGAGCAGTACTTC
-	-	TRBV15	15	TRBJ2-3	CATSSATSRTDTQYF	TGTGCCACCAGCAGCGCAACGTCCCGCACAGATACGCAGTATTTT
many	TRBD1	TRBV5-1	15	TRBJ1-1	CASSVTGRGGTEAFF	TGCGCCAGCAGCGTGACAGGGCGTGGAGGGACTGAAGCTTTCTTT
many	-	TRBV19	15	TRBJ2-4	CASSLQGLFKNIQYF	TGTGCCAGTAGCCTTCAGGGACTCTTCAAAAACATTCAGTACTTC
many	TRBD2	TRBV7-2	15	TRBJ2-4	CASSLTSGGADIQYF	TGTGCCAGCAGCTTAACTAGCGGGGGGGCAGACATTCAGTACTTC
few	-	TRBV27	13	TRBJ1-1	CASSLTLYTEAFF	TGTGCCAGCAGTTTAACGTTGTACACTGAAGCTTTCTTT
few	TRBD2	TRBV20-1	16	TRBJ2-2	CSAISSSGGANGELFF	TGCAGTGCTATTTCATCGAGCGGGGGGGCCAACGGGGAGCTGTTTTTT
-	-	TRBV13	16	TRBJ2-6	CASSLKGLSGANVLTF	TGTGCCAGCAGCTTAAAGGGGCTCTCTGGGGCCAACGTCCTGACTTTC
-	-	TRBV10-3	11	TRBJ1-1	CAIMRGTEAFF	TGTGCCATCATGAGGGGGACTGAAGCTTTCTTT
-	-	TRBV29-1	11	TRBJ1-1	CSVVQAPEAFF	TGCAGTGTTGTACAGGCCCCAGAAGCTTTCTTT